The 15 T cell receptor beta chains below were found in one sample sequenced in a study of T cell repertoires in cytomegalovirus infection. No antigen is known for these receptors. Using its own MiXCR run on the reads, TCRdb lists one record per CDR3 protein. Among tens of thousands of distinct CDR3 sequences, about 19% were seen once, and the ten largest hold around 77%. Sequencing was performed on CD8+ T cells from cultured PBMCs, taken from culture after CMV antigen stimulation. The receptors derive from a human donor in good health (CMV status not recorded). Some clones in this sample may be carry-over from other donors' samples.

The chain couples TRBV12-3 or TRBV12-4 to TRBJ2-7; the D gene is possibly TRBD2 (5 bases). The V and J ends lost 0 bases and 3 bases respectively, with 15 bases between them. The CDR3 loop spans 16 amino acids. CDR3 sequence: CASSLALGRTNYEQYF. DNA of the CDR3: TGTGCCAGCAGTTTAGCGCTGGGGAGAACCAACTACGAGCAGTACTTC.

In this sample, this clonotype turned up a few times. This chain links TRBV4-1 with TRBJ1-1; D is undetermined. This CDR3 is built from 15 residues. V lost 0 bases to trimming and J lost 1 base, with 9 bases between them. The germline V gene encodes CDR1 MGHRA and CDR2 YSYEKL. The CDR3 region has the DNA TGCGCCAGCAGCCAAGATCTTTCGAGGAACACTGAAGCTTTCTTT. Protein: CASSQDLSRNTEAFF.

This chain links TRBV5-6 with TRBJ2-2, with D unresolved. The V and J ends lost 3 bases and 0 bases respectively, with 6 bases between them. CDR1 and CDR2 (germline): SGHDT, YYEEEE. This CDR3 contains 14 residues. CDR3 protein: CASSSESNTGELFF. As DNA, the CDR3 is TGTGCCAGCAGCTCTGAATCGAACACCGGGGAGCTGTTTTTT.

Only a few counts were recorded for this clonotype. This chain links TRBV20-1 with TRBJ1-2, with 9 nucleotides matching TRBD1. Per germline, CDR1 DFQATT and CDR2 SNEGSKA (reference sequence). Unmatched junction bases numbered 9, after V lost 5 bases and J lost 5 bases. The CDR3 is 14 residues long. The CDR3 here is CSALIRDRAYGYTF. The CDR3 DNA is TGCAGTGCTCTAATCCGGGACAGGGCATATGGCTACACCTTC.

There are a few counts of this clonotype. V is TRBV7-2 and J is TRBJ1-5, with D unresolved. This CDR3 region has 12 residues. V was cut by 5 bases and J by 3 bases, with 5 bases left in between. In germline, CDR1 is SGHTA, CDR2 FQGNSA. The CDR3 here is CASSPTNQPQHF. In DNA, the CDR3 is TGTGCCAGCAGCCCGACCAATCAGCCCCAGCATTTT.

There are a few counts of this clonotype. The chain is built from TRBV19 and TRBJ1-1; D ambiguous. The CDR3 runs to 10 residues. Trimming removed 10 bases from V and 7 bases from J, with 10 bases in between. The germline CDR1 and CDR2 sequences are LNHDA and SQIVND (reference sequence). CDR3 residues: CATRTSEAFF. CDR3 nucleotide sequence: TGTGCCACCAGGACGAGTGAAGCTTTCTTT.

This chain links TRBV5-1 with TRBJ1-5; TRBD1 matches 8 bases. V dropped 0 bases and J dropped 2; count of bases not matched to a gene: 7. CDR1 is SGHRS and CDR2 is YFSETQ in the germline V gene. This CDR3 spans 17 amino acids. The CDR3 DNA reads TGCGCCAGCAGCTTGGGGCTGACAGGGGAAGGCAATCAGCCCCAGCATTTT. Its translation: CASSLGLTGEGNQPQHF.

The table lists this clonotype with a few counts. The chain has TRBV6-1 and TRBJ1-1; D remains unclear. Germline-derived CDR1 and CDR2 are MNHNS and SASEGT. The CDR3 is made up of 14 amino acids. Trimming pared 6 bases from V and 1 base from J, leaving 12 bases between. CDR3 sequence: CASSYKGRNTEAFF. Written as DNA, the CDR3 is TGTGCCAGCAGCTATAAGGGAAGGAACACTGAAGCTTTCTTT.

This clonotype was found a few times. In DNA, the CDR3 is TGCGCCAGCAGCCAAGCCCAGACAGGGGGCGGTCAGCCCCAGCATTTT. The encoded protein is CASSQAQTGGGQPQHF. V is TRBV4-1 and J is TRBJ1-5; TRBD1 aligns across 10 bases. The trim removed 1 base at V and 6 bases at J, leaving 6 bases unmatched. The CDR3 is 16 amino acids. Germline CDR1 and CDR2: MGHRA and YSYEKL.

This rearrangement joins TRBV29-1 to TRBJ1-1; TRBD1 might be the D (5 bases). V lost 3 bases, J lost 4 bases, and 12 bases lay in between. This CDR3 has 13 amino acids. Germline CDR1 reads SQVTM; CDR2 reads ANQGSEA. CDR3 nucleotides: TGCAGCGTTGACCCCCTTGGGGGCACTGAAGCTTTCTTT. Amino acid sequence: CSVDPLGGTEAFF.

This clonotype has more than one count but fewer than ten. The CDR3 loop reads CAINFEGFGYTF. CDR3 nucleotides: TGTGCCATCAATTTCGAAGGGTTCGGCTACACCTTC. This chain links TRBV10-3 with TRBJ1-2; no clear D gene. Trimming removed 7 bases at V and 8 bases at J, with 14 bases between. Germline CDR1 ENHRY, CDR2 SYGVKD. The CDR3 length is 12 residues.

There are a few counts of this clonotype. The chain employs TRBV5-6 and TRBJ2-2; D might be TRBD2 (6 bases). CDR1 is SGHDT and CDR2 is YYEEEE in the germline V gene. The germline V and J ends were trimmed by 1 base and 6 bases, with 16 bases remaining between them. The CDR3 contains 16 residues. CDR3 amino acids: CASSLIPEPGAGELFF. The CDR3 DNA is TGTGCCAGCAGCTTGATTCCGGAGCCGGGGGCCGGGGAGCTGTTTTTT. Full variable domain (remainder filled in from reference TRBV5-6 and TRBJ2-2): DAGVTQSPTHLIKTRGQQVTLRCSPKSGHDTVSWYQQALGQGPQFIFQYYEEEERQRGNFPDRFSGHQFPNYSSELNVNALLLGDSALYLCASSLIPEPGAGELFFGEGSRLTVL.

This rearrangement joins TRBV20-1 to TRBJ1-1; D gene uncertain. The germline V and J ends were trimmed by 3 bases and 4 bases, with 12 bases remaining between them. This CDR3 has 13 amino acids. Germline V lookup: CDR1 DFQATT, CDR2 SNEGSKA (reference sequence). Here the CDR3 reads CSASAEEGTEAFF. CDR3 sequence (DNA): TGCAGTGCTAGTGCAGAGGAGGGCACTGAAGCTTTCTTT.

The genes are TRBV4-2 and TRBJ2-7; 10 positions agree with TRBD1. The CDR3 consists of 15 residues. The germline gives CDR1 LGHNA, CDR2 YNFKEQ. With 6 bases clipped from V and 4 bases from J, the junction kept 9 bases outside the gene matches. CDR3 residues: CASSDRDRGPYEQYF. The CDR3 DNA sequence: TGTGCCAGCAGTGACCGGGACAGGGGACCATACGAGCAGTACTTC.

This clonotype was counted a few times. The chain carries TRBV7-2 and TRBJ2-2; 7 bases are a match to TRBD1. Germline V CDR1 and CDR2: SGHTA, FQGNSA. The CDR3 sequence is 14 residues long. With V trimmed by 6 bases and J by 4 bases, 5 bases remained unmatched. The CDR3 spells CASSPDRVTGELFF. The CDR3 DNA reads as TGTGCCAGCAGTCCTGACAGGGTCACCGGGGAGCTGTTTTTT. The full variable domain, rest sourced from reference TRBV7-2 and TRBJ2-2, is GAGVSQSPSNKVTEKGKDVELRCDPISGHTALYWYRQSLGQGLEFLIYFQGNSAPDKSGLPSDRFSAERTGGSVSTLTIQRTQQEDSAVYLCASSPDRVTGELFFGEGSRLTVL.